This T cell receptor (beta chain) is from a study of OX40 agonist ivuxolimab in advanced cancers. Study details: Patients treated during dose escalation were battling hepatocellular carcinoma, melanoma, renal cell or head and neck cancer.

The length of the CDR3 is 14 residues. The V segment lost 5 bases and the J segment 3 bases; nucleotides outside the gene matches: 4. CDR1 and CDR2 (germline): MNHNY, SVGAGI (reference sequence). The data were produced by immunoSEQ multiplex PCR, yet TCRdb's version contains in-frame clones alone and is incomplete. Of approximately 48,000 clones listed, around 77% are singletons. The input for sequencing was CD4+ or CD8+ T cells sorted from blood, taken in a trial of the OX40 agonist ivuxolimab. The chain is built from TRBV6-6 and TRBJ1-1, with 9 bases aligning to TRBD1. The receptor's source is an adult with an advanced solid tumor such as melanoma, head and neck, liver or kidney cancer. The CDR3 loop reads CASSTTGGDTEAFF. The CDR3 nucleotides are TGTGCCAGCAGTACCACAGGGGGCGACACTGAAGCTTTCTTT.